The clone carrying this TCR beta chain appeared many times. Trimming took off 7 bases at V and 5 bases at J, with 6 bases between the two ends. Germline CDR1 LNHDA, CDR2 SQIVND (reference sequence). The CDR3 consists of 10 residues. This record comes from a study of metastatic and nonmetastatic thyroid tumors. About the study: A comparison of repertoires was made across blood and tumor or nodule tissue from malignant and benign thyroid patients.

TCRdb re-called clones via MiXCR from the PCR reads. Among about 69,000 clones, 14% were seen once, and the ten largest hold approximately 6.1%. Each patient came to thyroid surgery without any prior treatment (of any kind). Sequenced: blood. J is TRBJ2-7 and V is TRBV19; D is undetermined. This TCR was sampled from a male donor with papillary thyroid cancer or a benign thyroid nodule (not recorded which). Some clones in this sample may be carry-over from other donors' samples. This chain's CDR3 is CASTQDEQYV. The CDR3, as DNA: TGTGCCAGTACGCAGGACGAGCAGTACGTC.